The 17 T cell receptor beta chains presented below share a single source sample, sequenced in a study of control samples from healthy donors and cancer patients. Assay: immunoSEQ multiplex PCR; the TCRdb copy retains only in-frame clones and omits some. The profile shows 85,000 to 90,000 clones, approximately 91% of them singletons. The sample comprised PBMCs. Every receptor here comes from a woman between 50 and 59 years old with colorectal cancer.

This chain uses TRBV5-1 with TRBJ2-1, with 7 bases matching TRBD2. J was trimmed by 4 bases and V by 4 bases; bases with no gene match: 11. The germline CDR1 and CDR2 sequences are SGHRS and YFSETQ. This CDR3 is 16 amino acids long. CDR3 DNA sequence: TGCGCCAGCAGCCCAGCTTGGGCGCGGGGGTACAATGAGCAGTTCTTC. Translated, it gives CASSPAWARGYNEQFF. Variable domain in full (rest from reference TRBV5-1 and TRBJ2-1): KAGVTQTPRYLIKTRGQQVTLSCSPISGHRSVSWYQQTPGQGLQFLFEYFSETQRNKGNFPGRFSGRQFSNSRSEMNVSTLELGDSALYLCASSPAWARGYNEQFFGPGTRLTVL.

The V gene is TRBV2, the J gene TRBJ1-5; D is unresolved. V lost 5 bases and J 5 bases, leaving 13 bases between the germline ends. The CDR3 is 14 residues long. Germline CDR1 SNHLY, CDR2 FYNNEI. The CDR3, as DNA: TGTGCCAGCAGTTTCGGGAGTCCGGATCAGCCCCAGCATTTT. It is translated as CASSFGSPDQPQHF.

V and J are TRBV5-1 and TRBJ1-2, with 8 bases lining up with TRBD1. This CDR3 region has 16 residues. With 0 bases clipped from V and 3 bases from J, the junction kept 7 bases outside the gene matches. CDR1 and CDR2 (germline): SGHRS, YFSETQ. CDR3 in amino acids: CASSLGRTGRDYGYTF. DNA of the CDR3: TGCGCCAGCAGCTTGGGGAGGACAGGGAGGGACTATGGCTACACCTTC.

The chain joins TRBV7-8 to TRBJ2-2, with D possibly being TRBD2 (6 bases). Germline V gene data show CDR1 as SGHVS and CDR2 as FQNEAQ. The CDR3 length is 17 residues. The V end lost 0 bases, the J end lost 6 bases, and 17 bases lay between the germline ends. As DNA, the CDR3 is TGTGCCAGCAGCTTAGCGCCGGGCGGGGCCGGGTCCGGGGAGCTGTTTTTT. Its translation is CASSLAPGGAGSGELFF.

This clone was detected once. This chain connects TRBV6-6 to TRBJ1-3; D gene ambiguous. Germline V gene lookup returns CDR1 MNHNY and CDR2 SVGAGI (reference sequence). Trimming removed 4 bases at V and 1 base at J, with 8 bases between. The CDR3 totals 14 residues. CDR3 amino acids: CASSFGQSGNTIYF. The CDR3 DNA reads TGTGCCAGCAGTTTCGGGCAGTCTGGAAACACCATATATTTT.

This chain links TRBV28 with TRBJ1-3; 7 nucleotides agree with TRBD1. CDR1 is MDHEN, CDR2 SYDVKM, per germline. The length of the CDR3 is 14 residues. With 4 bases clipped from V and 3 bases from J, the junction kept 3 bases outside the gene matches. The CDR3 sequence: CASSSQGGGNTIYF. DNA for the CDR3: TGTGCCAGCAGTTCTCAGGGGGGTGGAAACACCATATATTTT.

The rearrangement uses TRBV5-1 and TRBJ1-1; no definite D call. The CDR3 runs 14 residues. V was trimmed by 1 base and J by 4 bases, leaving 11 bases between them. Per the germline V gene, CDR1 is SGHRS and CDR2 is YFSETQ. This CDR3 reads CASSLFGDLTEAFF. The CDR3 DNA reads as TGCGCCAGCAGCTTGTTTGGGGATCTCACTGAAGCTTTCTTT.

This clone was observed once. This CDR3 is CASSGKDKAPFYEQYV. DNA of the CDR3: TGTGCCAGCAGTGGCAAGGATAAGGCCCCCTTCTACGAGCAGTACGTC. V gene TRBV6-1 combines with J gene TRBJ2-7; D is unresolved. Trimming shortened V by 4 bases and J by 3 bases, and 19 bases separated the two germline ends. The CDR3 contains 16 residues. Per germline, CDR1 MNHNS and CDR2 SASEGT.

The genes are TRBV5-1 and TRBJ2-5; the D call may be TRBD1 or TRBD2 (5 bases each). The germline V gene has CDR1 SGHRS and CDR2 YFSETQ. V was trimmed by 7 bases and J by 3 bases, leaving 13 bases between them. The CDR3 totals 13 residues. CDR3 in DNA: TGCGCCAGCGCCCCGGGGCCTGAAGAGACCCAGTACTTC. This translates into CASAPGPEETQYF.

The rearrangement links TRBV3-1 (or the pseudogene TRBV3-2) to TRBJ2-3; 8 nucleotides agree with TRBD1. The trim removed 3 bases at V and 2 bases at J, leaving 7 bases unmatched. The V gene's germline CDR1 is LGHDT and CDR2 YNNKEL (reference sequence). The CDR3 spans 16 residues. Here the CDR3 reads CASSQTGTGPTDTQYF. The CDR3 coding sequence is TGTGCCAGCAGCCAGACCGGGACAGGCCCCACAGATACGCAGTATTTT.

The chain combines TRBV6-5 with TRBJ2-1, with TRBD2 as a possible D gene (6 bases). Trimming left V 7 bases short and J 4 bases short, with 14 bases between. This CDR3 contains 14 residues. Germline loops: CDR1 MNHEY, CDR2 SVGAGI. The CDR3 reads CASTRGFLYNEQFF. CDR3 coding DNA: TGTGCCAGCACCCGGGGGTTCCTTTACAATGAGCAGTTCTTC.

The rearrangement joins TRBV5-5 to TRBJ2-7; 13 bases fit TRBD2. V trimming: 4 bases; J trimming: 7 bases; junction bases outside the gene matches: 11. The CDR3 is 16 residues long. CDR1 and CDR2 from the germline V gene are SGHKS and YYEKEE (reference sequence). The CDR3 reads CASSLGLAGLQGEQYV. CDR3 DNA sequence: TGTGCCAGCAGCCTGGGACTAGCGGGGCTTCAGGGGGAGCAGTACGTC.

This chain uses TRBV10-3 with TRBJ1-2; TRBD1 matches 9 bases. V was pared by 5 bases and J by 4 bases, with 5 bases of the junction left unmatched. This CDR3 is built from 14 residues. Germline CDR1 is ENHRY and CDR2 is SYGVKD. CDR3 protein: CAISSGQGPYGYTF. CDR3 DNA: TGTGCCATCAGTTCAGGACAGGGGCCCTATGGCTACACCTTC.

This clone was observed a handful of times. This sequence joins TRBV13 and TRBJ2-7; 8 bases align to TRBD2. Germline V gene lookup returns CDR1 PRHDT and CDR2 FYEKMQ (reference sequence). The CDR3 runs to 15 residues. J was trimmed by 2 bases and V by 4 bases; bases with no gene match: 7. CDR3 coding DNA: TGTGCCAGCAGCTCGGGCCCGGGAGGGCCCTACGAGCAGTACGTC. It codes for CASSSGPGGPYEQYV.

This clone was picked up one time. CDR3: CASSPREGTGSEKLFF. In nucleotides, the CDR3 is TGTGCCAGCAGCCCCCGGGAAGGGACAGGGTCTGAAAAACTGTTTTTT. The V gene is TRBV9, the J gene TRBJ1-4, with 9 bases matching TRBD1. The germline gives CDR1 SGDLS, CDR2 YYNGEE. J gave up 7 bases and V 4 bases, and 11 bases lay outside the gene matches. The CDR3 totals 16 residues.

The DNA of the CDR3 is TGTGCCAGCAGCAGTTACGGGGGCACAGATACGCAGTATTTT. It is translated as CASSSYGGTDTQYF. This sequence joins TRBV3-1 (or the pseudogene TRBV3-2) and TRBJ2-3; D is perhaps TRBD2 (5 bases). Germline CDR1 and CDR2: LGHDT and YNNKEL (reference sequence). Trimming took 5 bases from V and 1 from J, leaving 10 bases between them. This CDR3 is built from 14 residues.

The chain is built from TRBV10-1 and TRBJ2-7; tentative D call: TRBD1 (8 bases). Germline V gene data show CDR1 as WNHNN and CDR2 as SYGVQD (reference sequence). The CDR3 spans 18 residues. The germline V and J ends were trimmed by 2 bases and 3 bases, with 23 bases remaining between them. The CDR3 spells CASSEPLGQGLYDYEQYV. The CDR3 DNA reads TGCGCCAGCAGTGAGCCCCTCGGACAGGGACTATATGACTACGAGCAGTACGTC.